This T cell receptor (beta chain) came from a study of blood T cell repertoires in COVID-19. At the level of the study: Material from acute and convalescent COVID-19 was sourced from the United States, Italy and Spain.

The cohort comprised adults aged about 18 to 100 years residing in about two dozen US areas. Cohort 3 donors counted as recovered after two negative PCRs, clearance, or resolved symptoms. The assay was immunoSEQ multiplex PCR, and TCRdb's table has in-frame clones only and misses some. The table records about 320,000 clones, 75% to 90% of them present only once. The sequence was collected from a man aged 55 to 70 who had recovered from COVID-19. Sequencing used PBMCs or T cells enriched from blood (not recorded which).

The chain's CDR3 is CASSIGTGVEQYF. The CDR3 bases are TGTGCCAGTAGTATAGGGACAGGGGTCGAGCAGTACTTC. This chain connects TRBV19 to TRBJ2-7; 9 positions agree with TRBD1. With V trimmed by 1 base and J by 6 bases, 1 base remained unmatched. The CDR3 runs to 13 residues. Per the germline V gene, CDR1 is LNHDA and CDR2 is SQIVND (reference sequence).